This T cell receptor beta chain stems from a study of CD8 T cells in ankylosing spondylitis. Study results and limitations: As for the disease-linked clones, they showed a CD8+ phenotype and occurred at relatively low frequencies in peripheral blood. What seemed typical of ankylosing spondylitis blood was a TCR beta motif built from eight highly homologous variants. There was reportedly significant enrichment of clones that were disease-linked in matched ankylosing spondylitis synovial fluid.

With respect to this clonotype: As yet, its antigen is unknown.

The CDR3 covers 18 residues. The trim removed 3 bases at V and 0 bases at J, leaving 14 bases unmatched. The germline V gene has CDR1 MNHEY and CDR2 SMNVEV (reference sequence). Making the TCR beta libraries involved quantitative 5'-RACE with molecular barcodes. Via MiXCR, TCRdb re-called the 5' RACE reads, giving one row per CDR3 protein. The sample has approximately 150,000 distinct CDR3 sequences, roughly a third seen once. The V call is TRBV27, the J call TRBJ2-7; TRBD2 matches at 7 bases. Sequenced: synovial fluid, either unsorted or a sorted T cell fraction (not recorded which). This TCR came from a male donor with ankylosing spondylitis. The CDR3 reads CASSFTPSSSGSSYEQYF. The CDR3 DNA follows: TGTGCCAGCAGTTTCACCCCGTCTTCTAGCGGCAGCTCCTACGAGCAGTACTTC.